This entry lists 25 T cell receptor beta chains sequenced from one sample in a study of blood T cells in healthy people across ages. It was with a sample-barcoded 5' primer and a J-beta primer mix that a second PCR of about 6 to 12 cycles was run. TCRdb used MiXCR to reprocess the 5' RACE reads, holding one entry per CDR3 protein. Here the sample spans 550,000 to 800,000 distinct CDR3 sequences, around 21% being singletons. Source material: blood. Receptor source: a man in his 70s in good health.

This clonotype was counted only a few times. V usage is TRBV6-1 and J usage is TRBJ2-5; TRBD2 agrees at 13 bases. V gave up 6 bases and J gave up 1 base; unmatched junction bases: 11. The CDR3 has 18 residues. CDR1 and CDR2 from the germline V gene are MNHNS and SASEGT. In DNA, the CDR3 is TGTGCCAGCAGCGGGGGGACTAGCGGGGCCATTAGCCAAGAGACCCAGTACTTC. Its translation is CASSGGTSGAISQETQYF.

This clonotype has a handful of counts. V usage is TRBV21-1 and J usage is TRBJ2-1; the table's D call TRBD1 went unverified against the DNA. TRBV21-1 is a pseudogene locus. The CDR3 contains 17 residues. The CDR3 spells CASSKVLQGALGNEQFF. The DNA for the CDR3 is TGTGCCAGCAGCAAAGTCTTACAGGGGGCACTGGGGAATGAGCAGTTCTTC.

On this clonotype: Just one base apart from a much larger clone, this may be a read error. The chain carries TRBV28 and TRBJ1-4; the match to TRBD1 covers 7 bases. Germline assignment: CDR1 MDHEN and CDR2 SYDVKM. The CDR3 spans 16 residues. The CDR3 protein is CAGSATGTEHNEKLFF. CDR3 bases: TGTGCCGGCAGTGCAACCGGGACAGAACATAATGAAAAACTGTTTTTT.

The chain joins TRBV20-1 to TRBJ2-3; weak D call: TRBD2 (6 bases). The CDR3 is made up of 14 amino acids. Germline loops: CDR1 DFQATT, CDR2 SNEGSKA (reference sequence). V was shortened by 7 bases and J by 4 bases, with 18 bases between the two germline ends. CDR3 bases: TGCAGTGGAGAAACGGTAGCGGTCGCAGATACGCAGTATTTT. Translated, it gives CSGETVAVADTQYF.

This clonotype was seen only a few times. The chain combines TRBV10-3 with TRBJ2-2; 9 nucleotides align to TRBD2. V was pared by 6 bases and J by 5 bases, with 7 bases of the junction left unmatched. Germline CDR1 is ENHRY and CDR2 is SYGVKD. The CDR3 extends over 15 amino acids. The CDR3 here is CAIRQVAGGTGELFF. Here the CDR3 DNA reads TGTGCCATCAGACAGGTGGCGGGAGGGACCGGGGAGCTGTTTTTT.

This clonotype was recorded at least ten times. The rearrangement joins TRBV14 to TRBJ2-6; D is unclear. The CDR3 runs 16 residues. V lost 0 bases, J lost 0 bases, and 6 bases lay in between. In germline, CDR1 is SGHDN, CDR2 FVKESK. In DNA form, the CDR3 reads TGTGCCAGCAGCCAAGATTTTAGCTCTGGGGCCAACGTCCTGACTTTC. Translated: CASSQDFSSGANVLTF. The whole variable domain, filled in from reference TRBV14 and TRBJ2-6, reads EAGVTQFPSHSVIEKGQTVTLRCDPISGHDNLYWYRRVMGKEIKFLLHFVKESKQDESGMPNNRFLAERTGGTYSTLKVQPAELEDSGVYFCASSQDFSSGANVLTFGAGSRLTVL.

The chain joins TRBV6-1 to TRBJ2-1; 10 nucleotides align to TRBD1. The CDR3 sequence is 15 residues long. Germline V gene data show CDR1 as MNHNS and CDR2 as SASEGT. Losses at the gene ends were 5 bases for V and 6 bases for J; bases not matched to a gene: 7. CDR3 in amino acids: CASSTGTGVGNEQFF. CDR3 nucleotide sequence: TGTGCCAGCAGTACAGGGACAGGGGTTGGCAATGAGCAGTTCTTC.

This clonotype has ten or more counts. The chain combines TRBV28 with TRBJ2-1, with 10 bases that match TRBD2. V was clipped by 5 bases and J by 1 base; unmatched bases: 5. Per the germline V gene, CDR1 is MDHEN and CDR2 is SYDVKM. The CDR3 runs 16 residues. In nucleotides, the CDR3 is TGTGCCAGCAGTCCTCTAGCGGGAGCTTCCTACAATGAGCAGTTCTTC. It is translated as CASSPLAGASYNEQFF.

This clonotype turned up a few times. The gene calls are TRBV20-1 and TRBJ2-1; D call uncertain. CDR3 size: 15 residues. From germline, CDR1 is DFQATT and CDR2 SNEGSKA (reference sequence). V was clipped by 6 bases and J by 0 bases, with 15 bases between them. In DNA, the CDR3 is TGCAGTGCCCCAACTGGGCCCAGCTCCTACAATGAGCAGTTCTTC. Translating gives CSAPTGPSSYNEQFF.

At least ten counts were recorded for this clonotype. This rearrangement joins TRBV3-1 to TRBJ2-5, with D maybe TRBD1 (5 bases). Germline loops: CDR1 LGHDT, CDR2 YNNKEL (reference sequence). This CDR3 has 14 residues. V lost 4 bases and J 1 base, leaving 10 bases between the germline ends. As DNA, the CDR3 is TGTGCCAGCAGCCCTGCGGACATCCAAGAGACCCAGTACTTC. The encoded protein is CASSPADIQETQYF.

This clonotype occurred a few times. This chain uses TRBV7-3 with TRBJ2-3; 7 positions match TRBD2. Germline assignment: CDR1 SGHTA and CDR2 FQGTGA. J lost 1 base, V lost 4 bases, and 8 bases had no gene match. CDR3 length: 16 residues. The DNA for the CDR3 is TGTGCCAGCAGCTCAACCAGCGGGATCGGCACAGATACGCAGTATTTT. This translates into CASSSTSGIGTDTQYF. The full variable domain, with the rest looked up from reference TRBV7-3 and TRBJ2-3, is GAGVSQTPSNKVTEKGKYVELRCDPISGHTALYWYRQSLGQGPEFLIYFQGTGAADDSGLPNDRFFAVRPEGSVSTLKIQRTERGDSAVYLCASSSTSGIGTDTQYFGPGTRLTVL.

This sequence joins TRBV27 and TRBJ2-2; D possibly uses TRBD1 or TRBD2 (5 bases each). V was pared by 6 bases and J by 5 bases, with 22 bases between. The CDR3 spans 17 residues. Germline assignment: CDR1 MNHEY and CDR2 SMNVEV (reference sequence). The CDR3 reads CASSLRGGLVGTGELFF. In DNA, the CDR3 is TGTGCCAGCAGCCTAAGGGGCGGGCTAGTAGGGACCGGGGAGCTGTTTTTT.

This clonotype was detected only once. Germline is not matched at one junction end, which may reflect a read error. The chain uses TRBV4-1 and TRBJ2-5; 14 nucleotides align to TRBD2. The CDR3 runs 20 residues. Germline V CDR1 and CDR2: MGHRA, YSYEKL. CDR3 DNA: TGCGCCAGCAGCCAAGACAGCCTGGGACTAGCGGGAGCAAACCAAGAGACCCGGTACTTC. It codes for CASSQDSLGLAGANQETRYF.

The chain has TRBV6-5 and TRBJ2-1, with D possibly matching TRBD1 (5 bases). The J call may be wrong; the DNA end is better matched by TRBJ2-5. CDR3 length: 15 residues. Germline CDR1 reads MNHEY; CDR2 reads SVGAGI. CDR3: CASSYSYRQEETQYF. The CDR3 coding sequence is TGTGCCAGCAGTTACTCGTACAGGCAGGAAGAGACCCAGTACTTC.

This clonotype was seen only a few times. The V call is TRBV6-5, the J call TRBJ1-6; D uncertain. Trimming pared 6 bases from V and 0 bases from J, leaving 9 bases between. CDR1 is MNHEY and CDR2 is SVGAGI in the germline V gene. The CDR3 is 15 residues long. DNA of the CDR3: TGTGCCAGCAGACCTGACAACTCCTATAATTCACCCCTCCACTTT. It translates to CASRPDNSYNSPLHF.

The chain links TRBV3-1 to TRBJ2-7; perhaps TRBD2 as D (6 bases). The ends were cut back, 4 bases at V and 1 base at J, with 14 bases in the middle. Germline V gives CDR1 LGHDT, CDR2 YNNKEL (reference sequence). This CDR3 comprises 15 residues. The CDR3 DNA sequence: TGTGCCAGCAGCCGACTTGGGGACTTATCCTACGAGCAGTACTTC. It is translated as CASSRLGDLSYEQYF.

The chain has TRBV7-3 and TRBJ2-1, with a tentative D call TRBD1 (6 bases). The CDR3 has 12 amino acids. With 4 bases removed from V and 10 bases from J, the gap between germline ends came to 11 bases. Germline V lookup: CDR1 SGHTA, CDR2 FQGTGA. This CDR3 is CASSSSGVEQFF. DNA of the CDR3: TGTGCCAGCAGCTCCTCAGGGGTAGAGCAGTTCTTC.

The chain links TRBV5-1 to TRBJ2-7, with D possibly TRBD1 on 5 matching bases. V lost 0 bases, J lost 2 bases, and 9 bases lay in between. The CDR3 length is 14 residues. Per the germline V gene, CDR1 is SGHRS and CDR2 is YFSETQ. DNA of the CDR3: TGCGCCAGCAGCTTGGCAGGGATAGCCTACGAGCAGTACTTC. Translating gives CASSLAGIAYEQYF.

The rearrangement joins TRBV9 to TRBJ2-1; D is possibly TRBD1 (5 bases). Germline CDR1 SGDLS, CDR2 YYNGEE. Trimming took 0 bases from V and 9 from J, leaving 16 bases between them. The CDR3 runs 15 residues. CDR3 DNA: TGTGCCAGCAGCGTAGTAGGAGATTCGCAGGGTGAGCAGTTCTTC. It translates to CASSVVGDSQGEQFF.

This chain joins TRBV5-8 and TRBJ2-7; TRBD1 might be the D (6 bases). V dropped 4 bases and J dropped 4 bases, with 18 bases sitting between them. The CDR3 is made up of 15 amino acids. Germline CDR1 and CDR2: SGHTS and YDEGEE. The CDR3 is CASSPSTQGPYEQYF. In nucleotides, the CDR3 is TGTGCCAGCAGCCCCTCAACACAGGGTCCTTACGAGCAGTACTTC.

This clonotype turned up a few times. In DNA form, the CDR3 reads TGTGCCAGCAGCCGCACGGGACTAGCGAACACCGGGGAGCTGTTTTTT. Its translation: CASSRTGLANTGELFF. The V gene is TRBV3-1, the J gene TRBJ2-2; 8 positions match TRBD2. Germline CDR1 reads LGHDT; CDR2 reads YNNKEL (reference sequence). Germline trimming cut 4 bases from V and 0 bases from J; bases unmatched to any gene: 4. The CDR3 length is 16 residues.

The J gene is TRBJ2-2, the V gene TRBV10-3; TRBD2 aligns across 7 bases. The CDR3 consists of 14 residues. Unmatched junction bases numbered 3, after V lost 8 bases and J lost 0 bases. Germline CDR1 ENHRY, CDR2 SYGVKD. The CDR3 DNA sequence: TGTGCCATCTGGAGCGGGACGAACACCGGGGAGCTGTTTTTT. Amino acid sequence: CAIWSGTNTGELFF.

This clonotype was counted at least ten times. In nucleotides, the CDR3 is TGTGCCAGCAGCCTGCGACTAGCGGGGACCGGGGAGCTGTTTTTT. Encoded protein: CASSLRLAGTGELFF. The chain has TRBV5-6 and TRBJ2-2; 11 bases fit TRBD2. Losses at the gene ends were 4 bases for V and 5 bases for J; bases not matched to a gene: 4. The CDR3 totals 15 residues. The V gene's germline CDR1 is SGHDT and CDR2 YYEEEE.

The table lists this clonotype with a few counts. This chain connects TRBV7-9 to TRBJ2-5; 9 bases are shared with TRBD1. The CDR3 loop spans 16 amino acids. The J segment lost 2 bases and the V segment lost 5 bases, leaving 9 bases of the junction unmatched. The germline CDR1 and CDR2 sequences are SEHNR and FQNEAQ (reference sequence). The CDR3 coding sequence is TGTGCCAGCAGCCCCCGGACAGGGGCGGCTCAAGAGACCCAGTACTTC. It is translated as CASSPRTGAAQETQYF.

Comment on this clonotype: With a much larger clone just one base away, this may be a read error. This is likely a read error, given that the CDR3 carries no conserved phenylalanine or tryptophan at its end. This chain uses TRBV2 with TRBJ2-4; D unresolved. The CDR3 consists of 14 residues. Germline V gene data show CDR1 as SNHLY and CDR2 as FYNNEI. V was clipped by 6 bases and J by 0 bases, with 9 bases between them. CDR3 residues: CASRDRSAKNIQYL. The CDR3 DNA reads TGTGCCAGCAGGGACCGATCAGCCAAAAACATTCAGTACTTG.